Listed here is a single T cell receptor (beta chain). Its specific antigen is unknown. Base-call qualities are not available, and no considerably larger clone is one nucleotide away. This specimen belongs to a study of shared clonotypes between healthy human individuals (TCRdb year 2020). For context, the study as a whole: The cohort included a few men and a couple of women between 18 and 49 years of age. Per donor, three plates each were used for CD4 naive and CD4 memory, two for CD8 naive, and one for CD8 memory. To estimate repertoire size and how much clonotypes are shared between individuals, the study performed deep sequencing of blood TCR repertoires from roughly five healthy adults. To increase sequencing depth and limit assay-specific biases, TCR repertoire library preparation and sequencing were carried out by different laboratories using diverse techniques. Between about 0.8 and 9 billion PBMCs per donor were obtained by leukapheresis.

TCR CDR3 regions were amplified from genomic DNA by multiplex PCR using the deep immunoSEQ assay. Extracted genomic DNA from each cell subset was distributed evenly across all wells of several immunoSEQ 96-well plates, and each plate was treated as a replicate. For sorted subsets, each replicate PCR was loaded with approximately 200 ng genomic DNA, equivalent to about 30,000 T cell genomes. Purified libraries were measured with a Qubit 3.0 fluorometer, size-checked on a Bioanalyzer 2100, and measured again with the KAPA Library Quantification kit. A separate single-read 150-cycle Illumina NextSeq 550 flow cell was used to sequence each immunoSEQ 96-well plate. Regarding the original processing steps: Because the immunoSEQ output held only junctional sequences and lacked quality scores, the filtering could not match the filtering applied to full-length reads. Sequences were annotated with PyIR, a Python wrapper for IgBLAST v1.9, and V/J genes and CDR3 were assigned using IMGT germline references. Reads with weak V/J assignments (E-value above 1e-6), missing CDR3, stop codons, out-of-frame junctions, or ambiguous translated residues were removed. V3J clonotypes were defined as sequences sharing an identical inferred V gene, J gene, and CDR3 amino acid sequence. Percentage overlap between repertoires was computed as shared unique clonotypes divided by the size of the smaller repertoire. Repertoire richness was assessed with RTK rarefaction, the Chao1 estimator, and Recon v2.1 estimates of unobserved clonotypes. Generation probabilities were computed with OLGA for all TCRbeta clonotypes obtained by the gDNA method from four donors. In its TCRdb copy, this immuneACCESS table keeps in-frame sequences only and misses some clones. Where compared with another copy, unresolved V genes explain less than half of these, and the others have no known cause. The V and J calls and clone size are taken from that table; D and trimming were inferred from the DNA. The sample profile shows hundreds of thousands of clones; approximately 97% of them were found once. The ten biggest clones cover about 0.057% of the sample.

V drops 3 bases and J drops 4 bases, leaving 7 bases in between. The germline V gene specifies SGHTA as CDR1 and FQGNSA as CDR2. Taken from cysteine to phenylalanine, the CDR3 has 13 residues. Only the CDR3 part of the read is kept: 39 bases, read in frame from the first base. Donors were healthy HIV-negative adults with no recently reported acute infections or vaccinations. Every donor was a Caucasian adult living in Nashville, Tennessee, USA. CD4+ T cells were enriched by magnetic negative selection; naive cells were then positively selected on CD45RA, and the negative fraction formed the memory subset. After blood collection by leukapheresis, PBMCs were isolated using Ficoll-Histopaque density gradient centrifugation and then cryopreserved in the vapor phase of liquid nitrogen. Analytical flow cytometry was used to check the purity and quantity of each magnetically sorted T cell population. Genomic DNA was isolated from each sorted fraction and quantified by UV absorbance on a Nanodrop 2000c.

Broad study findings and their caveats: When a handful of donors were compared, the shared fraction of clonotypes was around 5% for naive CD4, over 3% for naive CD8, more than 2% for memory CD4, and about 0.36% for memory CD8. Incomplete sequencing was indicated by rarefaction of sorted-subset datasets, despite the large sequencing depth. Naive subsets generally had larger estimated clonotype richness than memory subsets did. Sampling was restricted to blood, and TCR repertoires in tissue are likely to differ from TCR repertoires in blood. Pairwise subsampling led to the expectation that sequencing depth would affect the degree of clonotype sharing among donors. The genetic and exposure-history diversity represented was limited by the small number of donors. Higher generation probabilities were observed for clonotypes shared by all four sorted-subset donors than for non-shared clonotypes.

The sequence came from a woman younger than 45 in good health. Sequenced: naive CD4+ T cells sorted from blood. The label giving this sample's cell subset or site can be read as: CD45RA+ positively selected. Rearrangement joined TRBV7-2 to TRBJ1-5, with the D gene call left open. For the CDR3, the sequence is CASSFQANQPQHF. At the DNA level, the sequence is TGTGCCAGCAGCTTCCAGGCGAATCAGCCCCAGCATTTT.